This entry describes one T cell receptor (beta chain). The sample comes from a study of blood T cell repertoires in COVID-19. Study background: From the United States, Italy and Spain came samples of acute and convalescent COVID-19. The cDNA or gDNA used as material had been derived from T cells, B-cell-depleted T cells, or PBMCs.

The CDR3 consists of 17 residues. The V segment lost 2 bases and the J segment 6 bases; nucleotides outside the gene matches: 17. Germline loops: CDR1 GTSNPN, CDR2 SVGIG (reference sequence). In the original workflow: Nucleated cell number was recorded as an estimate derived from reference gene primer amplification. TCRdb's copy holds only in-frame clones and misses some; the assay was immunoSEQ multiplex PCR. V, J and clone size were drawn from that table, and D and trimming were deduced from the DNA. Altogether roughly 140,000 clones are present, 80% being singletons, with the ten largest covering around 5%.

The sample taken for sequencing was peripheral blood. The sequence was collected from a woman between 45 and 65 years old with acute or convalescent COVID-19. The chain links TRBV30 to TRBJ1-2; TRBD1 matches at 8 bases. The CDR3 protein is CAWSTGQGQFGMDGYTF. CDR3 nucleotides: TGTGCCTGGAGTACCGGACAGGGCCAGTTCGGGATGGATGGCTACACCTTC.